This T cell receptor (beta chain) was retrieved from a study of cytomegalovirus exposure and HLA in healthy donors. Study conclusions and caveats: There were 150 to 200 TCR beta chains listed as cytomegalovirus-associated.

The V and J ends lost 6 bases and 1 base respectively, with 12 bases between them. Per the germline V gene, CDR1 is SQVTM and CDR2 is ANQGSEA. The CDR3 is made up of 13 amino acids. The donors were in the approximately 120-subject validation cohort; that cohort was separate from the approximately 700-subject first cohort. With regard to this clone: Its antigen is still unknown.

The assay was immunoSEQ multiplex PCR, and TCRdb's table has in-frame clones only and misses some. The profile shows about 150,000 clones, 65% to 90% of them singletons. Sequencing used PBMCs. The chain has TRBV29-1 and TRBJ1-1; no firm D call. The sequence was collected from a man aged 18 to 30 in good health and CMV-seropositive. The CDR3 is CSVIPGKNTEAFF. CDR3 bases: TGCAGCGTAATTCCAGGAAAGAACACTGAAGCTTTCTTT.